The 21 T cell receptor beta chains presented below share a single source sample, sequenced in a study of blood T cell repertoires in COVID-19. Produced via immunoSEQ multiplex PCR; TCRdb's table is partial and in-frame only. The repertoire holds 95,000 to 150,000 clones, with 70% to 90% as singletons. Sample: peripheral blood. The receptors stem from a middle-aged man with acute or convalescent COVID-19.

Of note for this clone: One end of the junction does not line up with germline, which may come from a read error. The CDR3 nucleotides read TGTGTCAGTAGTATTGGTAGCGGGAGTTGGCAAGAGACCCAGTACTTC. Amino acid sequence: CVSSIGSGSWQETQYF. The chain carries TRBV19 and TRBJ2-5, with 9 bases aligning to TRBD2. CDR3 size: 16 residues. CDR1 is LNHDA and CDR2 is SQIVND in the germline V gene (reference sequence). The whole variable domain, filled in from reference TRBV19 and TRBJ2-5, reads DGGITQSPKYLFRKEGQNVTLSCEQNLNHDAMYWYRQDPGQGLRLIYYSQIVNDFQKGDIAEGYSVSREKKESFPLTVTSAQKNPTAFYLCVSSIGSGSWQETQYFGPGTRLLVL.

V and J are TRBV6-1 and TRBJ1-1, with TRBD1 as a possible D gene (5 bases). Germline assignment: CDR1 MNHNS and CDR2 SASEGT. This CDR3 region has 15 residues. V lost 2 bases and J 4 bases, leaving 14 bases between the germline ends. The CDR3 is CASSESGASGTEAFF. Written as DNA, the CDR3 is TGTGCCAGCAGTGAAAGTGGGGCGTCGGGCACTGAAGCTTTCTTT.

This chain connects TRBV28 to TRBJ2-4; D is unclear. Germline CDR1 and CDR2: MDHEN and SYDVKM. Trimming pared 5 bases from V and 0 bases from J, leaving 5 bases between. The CDR3 has 13 amino acids. The CDR3 nucleotides read TGTGCCAGCAGTATCGTAGCCAAAAACATTCAGTACTTC. The encoded protein is CASSIVAKNIQYF.

V and J are TRBV9 and TRBJ2-5; D is possibly TRBD2 (6 bases). The CDR3 has 15 residues. The germline CDR1 and CDR2 sequences are SGDLS and YYNGEE. The V gene lost 0 bases and the J gene lost 3 bases, with 12 bases spanning the gap. CDR3 coding DNA: TGTGCCAGCAGCGTAGCGGCGGGAAGGGAAGAGACCCAGTACTTC. Protein sequence: CASSVAAGREETQYF.

V gene TRBV6-5 combines with J gene TRBJ1-2; a weak D match, TRBD1 (5 bases). The CDR3 length is 12 residues. The germline V and J ends were trimmed by 7 bases and 5 bases, with 11 bases remaining between them. Looked up from germline, CDR1 is MNHEY and CDR2 is SVGAGI. The CDR3: CASTATAYGYTF. The CDR3 coding sequence is TGTGCCAGCACCGCGACAGCTTATGGCTACACCTTC.

The V call is TRBV11-1, the J call TRBJ2-1; D perhaps matches TRBD2 (6 bases). This CDR3 contains 15 residues. Trimming left V 1 base short and J 8 bases short, with 15 bases between. Germline V gives CDR1 SGHAT, CDR2 FQDESV (reference sequence). CDR3 in DNA: TGTGCCAGCAGCTTAGAGGGCAGGGCTAGCGATGAGCAGTTCTTC. It translates to CASSLEGRASDEQFF.

The chain combines TRBV19 with TRBJ1-1; 10 nucleotides line up with TRBD1. J gave up 1 base and V 5 bases, and 13 bases lay outside the gene matches. The CDR3 is 18 amino acids. From germline, CDR1 is LNHDA and CDR2 SQIVND (reference sequence). DNA of the CDR3: TGTGCCAGTAGTTCCCCGGGACAGGGGTGGTTAAAGAACACTGAAGCTTTCTTT. The encoded protein is CASSSPGQGWLKNTEAFF.

The CDR3: CAWGNSGLAGGKETQYF. Written as DNA, the CDR3 is TGTGCCTGGGGGAACAGCGGACTAGCGGGCGGAAAAGAGACCCAGTACTTC. The chain has TRBV30 and TRBJ2-5, with TRBD2 identical over 11 bases. The CDR3 spans 17 residues. Germline V gene lookup returns CDR1 GTSNPN and CDR2 SVGIG (reference sequence). The trim removed 5 bases at V and 3 bases at J, leaving 14 bases unmatched.

The V gene is TRBV7-9, the J gene TRBJ2-7; D possibly corresponds to TRBD1 (6 bases). The CDR3 sequence is 16 residues long. CDR1 and CDR2 (germline): SEHNR, FQNEAQ (reference sequence). Trimming shortened V by 1 base and J by 1 base, and 14 bases separated the two germline ends. DNA of the CDR3: TGTGCCAGCAGCTTAGGGTCCTTCGGACAGTCCTACGAGCAGTACTTC. It encodes CASSLGSFGQSYEQYF.

The chain is built from TRBV4-1 and TRBJ1-2; a weak D match, TRBD1 (6 bases). From germline, CDR1 is MGHRA and CDR2 YSYEKL. Trimming took off 2 bases at V and 4 bases at J, with 11 bases between the two ends. The CDR3 runs to 14 residues. The CDR3 nucleotides are TGCGCCAGCAGCCAACAGACAGGAATCTATGGCTACACCTTC. Its translation: CASSQQTGIYGYTF.

The chain carries TRBV7-2 and TRBJ1-3; D is undetermined. V lost 1 base and J lost 1, with 8 bases in between. The V gene's germline CDR1 is SGHTA and CDR2 FQGNSA. The CDR3 is 15 amino acids. The CDR3 here is CASSLELHSGNTIYF. Written as DNA, the CDR3 is TGTGCCAGCAGCTTAGAGCTGCATTCTGGAAACACCATATATTTT.

The chain joins TRBV6-6 to TRBJ2-7, with a tentative D call TRBD2 (6 bases). Germline V lookup: CDR1 MNHNY, CDR2 SVGAGI (reference sequence). With 4 bases removed from V and 2 bases from J, the gap between germline ends came to 15 bases. The length of the CDR3 is 15 residues. CDR3 loop: CASSLSGTGTYEQYF. Here the CDR3 DNA reads TGTGCCAGCAGTTTATCCGGGACTGGAACCTACGAGCAGTACTTC.

This sequence joins TRBV7-2 and TRBJ2-3; D is uncertain. This CDR3 contains 11 residues. Germline V gene data show CDR1 as SGHTA and CDR2 as FQGNSA. Trimming took 5 bases from V and 5 from J, leaving 5 bases between them. The CDR3 spells CASSTRDTQYF. The CDR3 DNA reads as TGTGCCAGCAGCACACGAGATACGCAGTATTTT.

This clone occurred a few times. V is TRBV29-1 and J is TRBJ1-2; 9 nucleotides match TRBD1. Germline CDR1 is SQVTM and CDR2 is ANQGSEA. The trim removed 5 bases at V and 8 bases at J, leaving 12 bases unmatched. This CDR3 is built from 14 residues. CDR3 loop: CSVKDRGVLRGYTF. DNA of the CDR3: TGCAGCGTTAAGGACAGGGGTGTACTTCGGGGCTACACCTTC.

In DNA, the CDR3 is TGTGCCAGCAGCCCACCGGGACTCCCATACGAGCAGTACTTC. It specifies CASSPPGLPYEQYF. V and J are TRBV11-3 and TRBJ2-7; tentative D call: TRBD2 (6 bases). The germline gives CDR1 SGHNT, CDR2 YENEEA. The V end was cut by 5 bases, the J end by 4 bases, with 15 bases between. This CDR3 is built from 14 residues.

The chain links TRBV12-3 or TRBV12-4 to TRBJ1-2, with TRBD1 identical over 9 bases. V was pared by 4 bases and J by 7 bases, with 4 bases of the junction left unmatched. The CDR3 contains 13 residues. CDR3 sequence (DNA): TGTGCCAGCAGTTCCTGGGACAGGGCTGGCTACACCTTC. Its protein is CASSSWDRAGYTF.

The V and J genes are TRBV6-1 and TRBJ1-2; D remains unclear. This CDR3 has 13 amino acids. Germline V gives CDR1 MNHNS, CDR2 SASEGT. The ends were cut back, 2 bases at V and 8 bases at J, with 12 bases in the middle. The CDR3 bases are TGTGCCAGCAGTGAAATGGGGAGAGGCGGCTACACCTTC. Protein product: CASSEMGRGGYTF.

The V call is TRBV5-5, the J call TRBJ1-2, with D unclear. Germline V gene data show CDR1 as SGHKS and CDR2 as YYEKEE (reference sequence). The CDR3 contains 15 residues. The V and J ends lost 0 bases and 7 bases respectively, with 16 bases between them. DNA for the CDR3: TGTGCCAGCAGCTTGGATGGGGTCAGCGGTGGTGGCTACACCTTC. The encoded protein is CASSLDGVSGGGYTF.

The CDR3 region has the DNA TGTGCCAGCTCACCTGGGCCGGTGGACACTGAAGCTTTCTTT. It encodes CASSPGPVDTEAFF. V and J are TRBV18 and TRBJ1-1; D gene uncertain. The ends were cut back, 3 bases at V and 3 bases at J, with 11 bases in the middle. This CDR3 has 14 residues. Germline V gene lookup returns CDR1 KGHSH and CDR2 LQKENI.

The chain uses TRBV7-2 and TRBJ2-1, with TRBD2 matching 12 bases. Germline trimming cut 5 bases from V and 7 bases from J; bases unmatched to any gene: 6. Germline V gene sequence: CDR1 SGHTA, CDR2 FQGNSA. The CDR3 covers 15 residues. The CDR3 protein is CASSLRLAGVNEQFF. CDR3 DNA sequence: TGTGCCAGCAGCCTGAGACTAGCGGGGGTGAATGAGCAGTTCTTC.

The chain uses TRBV6-2 or TRBV6-3 and TRBJ2-6, with TRBD1 identical over 9 bases. Losses at the gene ends were 2 bases for V and 4 bases for J; bases not matched to a gene: 18. The CDR3 loop spans 21 amino acids. Germline loops: CDR1 MNHEY, CDR2 SVGEGT. The DNA for the CDR3 is TGTGCCAGCAGTTACCCCGGGGACGGGGGACAGGGATCTTTGGGGGCCAACGTCCTGACTTTC. It is translated as CASSYPGDGGQGSLGANVLTF.